Below, 16 T cell receptor beta chains from the same sample are listed, as sequenced in a study of PD-1 blockade in classical Hodgkin lymphoma. No patient escaped relapse after autologous stem cell transplantation, and brentuximab vedotin exposure varied. The method was immunoSEQ multiplex PCR; TCRdb's version includes in-frame clones alone and lacks a portion of them. The sample lists approximately 12,000 clones; about 80% were seen once. Here the sequenced sample was peripheral blood mononuclear cells (PBMCs), taken before the second cycle of nivolumab. The receptors shown here come from a human donor with classical Hodgkin lymphoma.

This clone was seen a few times. The chain couples TRBV27 to TRBJ2-5; 11 nucleotides agree with TRBD2. Losses at the gene ends were 8 bases for V and 5 bases for J; bases not matched to a gene: 13. Germline loops: CDR1 MNHEY, CDR2 SMNVEV (reference sequence). This CDR3 is built from 16 residues. The CDR3 region is CASGTPLAGVGETQYF. The CDR3 bases are TGTGCCAGCGGGACACCACTAGCGGGAGTGGGTGAGACCCAGTACTTC.

The V gene is TRBV6-6, the J gene TRBJ2-7; D call uncertain. V lost 9 bases and J 3 bases, leaving 12 bases between the germline ends. Germline V gene data show CDR1 as MNHNY and CDR2 as SVGAGI (reference sequence). This CDR3 contains 12 residues. DNA for the CDR3: TGTGCCAGTTCAGGTCCCCACTACGAGCAGTACTTC. Its translation: CASSGPHYEQYF.

J is TRBJ2-5 and V is TRBV7-7, with a possible D match to TRBD1 (6 bases). The length of the CDR3 is 14 residues. Germline values: CDR1 SSHAT, CDR2 FNYEAQ (reference sequence). V was shortened by 6 bases and J by 1 base, with 12 bases between the two germline ends. The CDR3 DNA follows: TGTGCCAGCAGTCTCGCAGGGGCCCAAGAGACCCAGTACTTC. Its translation: CASSLAGAQETQYF.

The chain is built from TRBV2 and TRBJ2-5; tentative D call: TRBD2 (6 bases). In germline, CDR1 is SNHLY, CDR2 FYNNEI. The CDR3 loop spans 13 amino acids. V lost 8 bases, J lost 1 base, and 11 bases lay in between. The CDR3 nucleotides are TGTGCCAGCTCTCGGGGGAGCCAAGAGACCCAGTACTTC. It is translated as CASSRGSQETQYF. The full variable domain, in which reference TRBV2 and TRBJ2-5 provide the parts outside the CDR3, is EPEVTQTPSHQVTQMGQEVILRCVPISNHLYFYWYRQILGQKVEFLVSFYNNEISEKSEIFDDQFSVERPDGSNFTLKIRSTKLEDSAMYFCASSRGSQETQYFGPGTRLLVL.

The genes are TRBV4-2 and TRBJ1-2; D gene ambiguous. Between the trimmed V and J ends, which lost 0 bases and 6 bases, there was a span of 14 bases. The CDR3 covers 15 residues. Germline values: CDR1 LGHNA, CDR2 YNFKEQ. For the CDR3, the DNA is TGTGCCAGCAGCCAAGAAGAATCGGGGAGGAATGGCTACACCTTC. It encodes CASSQEESGRNGYTF.

The V and J genes are TRBV7-3 and TRBJ2-1, with TRBD2 matching over 12 bases. Germline lookup yields CDR1 SGHTA and CDR2 FQGTGA. V shed 5 bases and J 8 bases; nucleotides not matched to a gene: 7. This CDR3 contains 15 residues. Here the CDR3 reads CASSPLAGGADEQFF. The CDR3 region has the DNA TGTGCCAGCAGCCCCCTAGCGGGAGGGGCGGATGAGCAGTTCTTC.

CDR3 amino acids: CASSLLGQPQHF. CDR3 DNA sequence: TGTGCCAGCAGCTTACTTGGTCAGCCCCAGCATTTT. This chain links TRBV7-9 with TRBJ1-5, with unresolved D. V lost 2 bases to trimming and J lost 6 bases, with 5 bases between them. The CDR3 is 12 amino acids. Germline CDR1 SEHNR, CDR2 FQNEAQ (reference sequence).

The rearrangement uses TRBV7-2 and TRBJ1-1; no clear D gene. CDR3 length: 14 residues. V gave up 2 bases and J gave up 1 base, with 8 bases separating them. Germline values: CDR1 SGHTA, CDR2 FQGNSA. The CDR3 region is CASSLLNKNTEAFF. The DNA for the CDR3 is TGTGCCAGCAGCTTATTAAACAAGAACACTGAAGCTTTCTTT.

V and J are TRBV2 and TRBJ2-4; D is possibly TRBD2 (6 bases). Trimming left V 0 bases short and J 9 bases short, with 6 bases between. Germline loops: CDR1 SNHLY, CDR2 FYNNEI. This CDR3 is built from 12 residues. The CDR3 is CASSEARGIQYF. The CDR3 nucleotides are TGTGCCAGCAGTGAAGCGCGGGGCATTCAGTACTTC.

The V gene is TRBV5-1, the J gene TRBJ2-5; 8 nucleotides line up with TRBD1. The V and J ends lost 4 bases and 5 bases, in that order; junction bases with no gene match: 7. This CDR3 is 14 amino acids long. Germline assignment: CDR1 SGHRS and CDR2 YFSETQ. CDR3 amino acids: CASSHQGAVETQYF. Written as DNA, the CDR3 is TGCGCCAGCAGCCATCAGGGGGCGGTGGAGACCCAGTACTTC.

The rearrangement joins TRBV7-6 to TRBJ2-1, with D possibly called TRBD1 or TRBD2 (5 bases each). The germline V and J ends were trimmed by 10 bases and 4 bases, with 14 bases remaining between them. Germline lookup yields CDR1 SGHVS and CDR2 FNYEAQ. This CDR3 has 13 residues. CDR3 residues: CAITVGVYNEQFF. For the CDR3, the DNA is TGTGCCATCACCGTGGGGGTTTACAATGAGCAGTTCTTC.

The chain couples TRBV18 to TRBJ1-2; TRBD1 is a possible D gene (6 bases). Looked up from germline, CDR1 is KGHSH and CDR2 is LQKENI. V lost 1 base to trimming and J lost 5 bases, with 14 bases between them. This CDR3 contains 15 residues. The CDR3 nucleotides read TGTGCCAGCTCACCACGCGTCCCAGGGGAGTATGGCTACACCTTC. It codes for CASSPRVPGEYGYTF.

This clone was seen a handful of times. V and J are TRBV28 and TRBJ2-7; 11 bases match TRBD1. The CDR3 has 15 residues. Losses at the gene ends were 5 bases for V and 6 bases for J; bases not matched to a gene: 9. Germline loops: CDR1 MDHEN, CDR2 SYDVKM. The CDR3 sequence is CASSLQTGTGGEQYF. CDR3 DNA sequence: TGTGCCAGCAGTCTCCAGACCGGGACAGGGGGCGAGCAGTACTTC.

The CDR3 sequence: CASMGGGATDTQYF. CDR3 coding DNA: TGTGCCAGCATGGGAGGGGGGGCCACGGATACGCAGTATTTT. The chain is built from TRBV4-2 and TRBJ2-3; weak D call: TRBD2 (7 bases). There are 14 residues in the CDR3. Germline loops: CDR1 LGHNA, CDR2 YNFKEQ. Trimming pared 7 bases from V and 6 bases from J, leaving 17 bases between.

V is TRBV5-1 and J is TRBJ2-7, with a possible D match to TRBD1 (6 bases). This CDR3 has 15 residues. In germline, CDR1 is SGHRS, CDR2 YFSETQ. V dropped 4 bases and J dropped 0 bases, with 14 bases sitting between them. CDR3 region: CASSLGQTGSYEQYF. The CDR3 nucleotides are TGCGCCAGCAGCCTCGGACAGACGGGCTCCTACGAGCAGTACTTC.

This rearrangement joins TRBV4-2 to TRBJ1-3; weak D call: TRBD1 (6 bases). Germline lookup yields CDR1 LGHNA and CDR2 YNFKEQ. The V end lost 0 bases, the J end lost 4 bases, and 19 bases lay between the germline ends. This CDR3 comprises 18 residues. The CDR3 DNA reads as TGTGCCAGCAGCCAAGAAACACCCGGGGGGGCGGGAGGAAACACCATATATTTT. Amino acids: CASSQETPGGAGGNTIYF.